These 23 T cell receptor beta chains share one sample of origin, sequenced in a study of vaccination and CD4 T cells after COVID-19 (dated by TCRdb to between 2021 and 2024). The library was prepared using PCR. Sequenced using an Illumina iSeq 100. TCR sequencing of DNA from cultured CD4+ T cells used the Oncomine TCR Beta short-read assay at the Johns Hopkins FTIC core. TCRdb trimmed public reads at Q25 via fastp, called clones via MiXCR and kept in-frame beta chains. CDR3 protein sequences are deduplicated, and each keeps its most common genes and DNA. This sample comprises over 15,000 distinct CDR3 sequences, about 68% of them detected only once. Over 8.5% of the sample belongs to the ten largest clones. No cognate antigen is known for these TCRs. The treatment or condition tag for this specimen amounts to: roughly 11-day PBMC culture with coronavirus spike peptide pools or control peptides (ViraFEST assay).

The sequences come from CD4+ T cells from blood, cultured in vitro, collected after SARS-CoV-2 vaccination. All receptors come from a human donor who received a COVID-19 vaccine.

This CDR3 is CASRTGDQPQHF. CDR3 sequence (DNA): TGTGCCAGCCGGACAGGGGATCAGCCCCAGCATTTT. This chain joins TRBV27 and TRBJ1-5; 9 nucleotides line up with TRBD1. V lost 8 bases and J lost 5; bases outside the gene matches: 1. Germline V lookup: CDR1 MNHEY, CDR2 SMNVEV (reference sequence). This CDR3 is built from 12 residues.

V gene TRBV20-1 combines with J gene TRBJ2-7, with 10 bases that match TRBD1. The tail of the sequence fits TRBJ2-5 better, so the J call may be wrong. This CDR3 contains 13 residues. Germline V gene lookup returns CDR1 DFQATT and CDR2 SNEGSKA (reference sequence). The CDR3 coding sequence is TGCAGTGCTAGGGACAGGGGGTCGGAGACCCAGTACTTC. Its protein product is CSARDRGSETQYF.

This chain links TRBV11-2 with TRBJ2-7; the D is unclear. V shed 0 bases and J shed 6 bases, with 15 bases lying between them. The CDR3 spans 15 residues. Germline CDR1 and CDR2: SGHAT and FQNNGV. CDR3 in DNA: TGTGCCAGCAGCTTAGATGCGCCGCAGGTCTGCGAGCAGTACTTC. Amino acids: CASSLDAPQVCEQYF.

The chain recombines TRBV5-4 with TRBJ2-3; 16 nucleotides line up with TRBD2. The CDR3 contains 18 residues. V gave up 4 bases and J gave up 4 bases; unmatched junction bases: 9. CDR1 is SGHNT, CDR2 YYREEE, per germline (reference sequence). CDR3 sequence: CASSVGTSGGARADTQYF. The CDR3 DNA reads as TGTGCCAGCAGCGTAGGGACTAGCGGGGGGGCCCGGGCAGATACGCAGTATTTT. Full variable domain (missing parts from reference TRBV5-4 and TRBJ2-3): ETGVTQSPTHLIKTRGQQVTLRCSSQSGHNTVSWYQQALGQGPQFIFQYYREEENGRGNFPPRFSGLQFPNYSSELNVNALELDDSALYLCASSVGTSGGARADTQYFGPGTRLTVL.

V usage is TRBV12-3 or TRBV12-4 and J usage is TRBJ2-7; D perhaps matches TRBD1 (5 bases). CDR3 length: 11 residues. The V end lost 5 bases, the J end lost 3 bases, and 5 bases lay between the germline ends. The CDR3 protein is CASSQGYEQYF. The CDR3 region has the DNA TGTGCCAGCAGTCAGGGCTACGAGCAGTACTTC.

This chain uses TRBV7-3 with TRBJ2-5; D uncertain. The germline V gene encodes CDR1 SGHTA and CDR2 FQGTGA. V was cut by 5 bases and J by 1 base, with 8 bases left in between. This CDR3 is built from 13 residues. The CDR3 bases are TGTGCCAGCAGCACACAGCCCCAAGAGACCCAGTACTTC. Amino acid sequence: CASSTQPQETQYF.

V is TRBV10-3 and J is TRBJ1-6; D possibly corresponds to TRBD1 (5 bases). The germline V and J ends were trimmed by 4 bases and 9 bases, with 7 bases remaining between them. CDR1 and CDR2 (germline): ENHRY, SYGVKD. The CDR3 has 12 amino acids. The CDR3 DNA is TGTGCCATCAGTGCGGGGGGTTCACCCCTCCACTTT. It encodes CAISAGGSPLHF.

This clonotype came up a few times. J is TRBJ1-2 and V is TRBV15; D uncertain. This CDR3 is 14 amino acids long. V lost 0 bases to trimming and J lost 4 bases, with 9 bases between them. CDR1 and CDR2 from the germline V gene are LNHNV and YYDKDF (reference sequence). CDR3 bases: TGTGCCACCAGCAGAGATAGGCGTGGCTATGGCTACACCTTC. Amino acids: CATSRDRRGYGYTF.

This clonotype was observed a few times. V is TRBV12-3 or TRBV12-4 and J is TRBJ1-2; 7 bases match TRBD1. Losses at the gene ends were 6 bases for V and 2 bases for J; bases not matched to a gene: 3. The CDR3 is 13 residues long. CDR3 in amino acids: CASSPTGNYGYTF. The CDR3 nucleotides read TGTGCCAGCAGCCCGACAGGGAACTATGGCTACACCTTC.

V usage is TRBV2 and J usage is TRBJ1-2; TRBD1 might be the D (5 bases). This CDR3 spans 18 amino acids. Trimming shortened V by 6 bases and J by 5 bases, and 28 bases separated the two germline ends. In germline, CDR1 is SNHLY, CDR2 FYNNEI. As DNA, the CDR3 is TGTGCCAGCAGAAAAGACAGCGCACCACTCTCCCTAGGGTATGGCTACACCTTC. It encodes CASRKDSAPLSLGYGYTF.

This clonotype is medium-sized. The chain combines TRBV2 with TRBJ2-3; TRBD2 aligns across 10 bases. V lost 8 bases, J lost 0 bases, and 2 bases stayed unmatched. The CDR3 consists of 14 residues. Germline assignment: CDR1 SNHLY and CDR2 FYNNEI. CDR3 sequence: CASALAGSTDTQYF. In DNA form, the CDR3 reads TGTGCCAGCGCACTAGCGGGGAGCACAGATACGCAGTATTTT.

The chain links TRBV19 to TRBJ1-1, with D hard to call. From germline, CDR1 is LNHDA and CDR2 SQIVND (reference sequence). This CDR3 has 16 residues. The V end was cut by 3 bases, the J end by 4 bases, with 18 bases between. DNA for the CDR3: TGTGCCAGTAGTATGGGGAGTAGGGTCGAGTTCACTGAAGCTTTCTTT. It translates to CASSMGSRVEFTEAFF.

This clonotype was found once. The chain links TRBV2 to TRBJ1-5, with D perhaps TRBD1 (6 bases). The V end lost 1 base, the J end lost 4 bases, and 14 bases lay between the germline ends. Germline-derived CDR1 and CDR2 are SNHLY and FYNNEI. The CDR3 is made up of 16 amino acids. In DNA, the CDR3 is TGTGCCAGCAGTGAAGTGACAGGCGTTCGGAATCAGCCCCAGCATTTT. The encoded protein is CASSEVTGVRNQPQHF. Supplemented by reference TRBV2 and TRBJ1-5, the full variable domain reads EPEVTQTPSHQVTQMGQEVILRCVPISNHLYFYWYRQILGQKVEFLVSFYNNEISEKSEIFDDQFSVERPDGSNFTLKIRSTKLEDSAMYFCASSEVTGVRNQPQHFGDGTRLSIL.

Judged by abundance, this clonotype is medium-sized. J is TRBJ1-6 and V is TRBV12-3 or TRBV12-4, with D hard to call. V lost 6 bases and J 0 bases, leaving 18 bases between the germline ends. The length of the CDR3 is 18 residues. The CDR3 here is CASSRAGSGSSYNSPLHF. CDR3 bases: TGTGCCAGCAGCAGAGCTGGGAGCGGGAGCTCCTATAATTCACCCCTCCACTTT.

A remark on this clonotype: One end of the junction varies from germline; a read error may be responsible. V is TRBV7-9 and J is TRBJ2-2, with 8 bases that match TRBD1. CDR3 length: 15 residues. Germline V gives CDR1 SEHNR, CDR2 FQNEAQ (reference sequence). CDR3 nucleotide sequence: TGTGCCAGCAGCTCTACAGGGGGTCTCACCGGGGAGCTGCTTTTT. Its protein product is CASSSTGGLTGELLF.

This CDR3 is CASSLESKETQYF. The CDR3 coding sequence is TGTGCCAGCAGCTTAGAAAGTAAAGAGACCCAGTACTTC. The chain has TRBV7-8 and TRBJ2-5; no clear D gene. The length of the CDR3 is 13 residues. Germline CDR1 and CDR2: SGHVS and FQNEAQ. V shed 1 base and J shed 3 bases, with 6 bases lying between them.

This clonotype was seen only a few times. The chain uses TRBV7-2 and TRBJ1-5; D gene ambiguous. This CDR3 is 15 amino acids long. Looked up from germline, CDR1 is SGHTA and CDR2 is FQGNSA. Trimming stripped 5 bases from V and 4 bases from J, with 15 bases between. This chain's CDR3 is CASSPDPLANQPQHF. The DNA of the CDR3 is TGTGCCAGCAGCCCGGACCCCCTAGCGAATCAGCCCCAGCATTTT. Looking up the rest from reference TRBV7-2 and TRBJ1-5 gives the full variable domain: GAGVSQSPSNKVTEKGKDVELRCDPISGHTALYWYRQSLGQGLEFLIYFQGNSAPDKSGLPSDRFSAERTGGSVSTLTIQRTQQEDSAVYLCASSPDPLANQPQHFGDGTRLSIL.

A few counts support this clonotype. This chain connects TRBV30 to TRBJ1-1; 10 bases agree with TRBD1. This CDR3 is 13 amino acids long. V lost 6 bases to trimming and J lost 3 bases; unmatched junction nucleotides: 4. Germline lookup yields CDR1 GTSNPN and CDR2 SVGIG (reference sequence). The CDR3 nucleotides read TGTGCCTGCCGCGGGACAGGGGACACTGAAGCTTTCTTT. Translated: CACRGTGDTEAFF.

The table lists this clonotype with a count of one. The chain couples TRBV19 to TRBJ1-2, with no clear D. There are 13 residues in the CDR3. The V end was cut by 5 bases, the J end by 6 bases, with 13 bases between. In germline, CDR1 is LNHDA, CDR2 SQIVND (reference sequence). CDR3 region: CASSRQFADGYTF. CDR3 in DNA: TGTGCCAGTAGTCGGCAGTTTGCTGATGGCTACACCTTC.

The chain recombines TRBV7-3 with TRBJ2-7; TRBD1 aligns across 10 bases. Germline assignment: CDR1 SGHTA and CDR2 FQGTGA. Germline trimming cut 5 bases from V and 3 bases from J; bases unmatched to any gene: 1. There are 13 residues in the CDR3. The CDR3 sequence is CASSRDRGYEQYF. CDR3 sequence (DNA): TGTGCCAGCAGCCGGGACAGGGGCTACGAGCAGTACTTC.

CDR3 coding DNA: TGTGCCAGCAGCCGGGACCCAAACACTGAAGCTTTCTTT. Translation: CASSRDPNTEAFF. This chain links TRBV5-4 with TRBJ1-1; perhaps TRBD1 as D (5 bases). Germline V CDR1 and CDR2: SGHNT, YYREEE (reference sequence). V lost 4 bases, J lost 2 bases, and 9 bases lay in between. The CDR3 length is 13 residues.

V gene TRBV10-3 combines with J gene TRBJ2-3, with 7 bases aligning to TRBD2. The CDR3 is made up of 14 amino acids. Trimming removed 2 bases from V and 1 base from J; junction bases left unmatched: 0. Germline loops: CDR1 ENHRY, CDR2 SYGVKD. Here the CDR3 DNA reads TGTGCCATCAGTGAGGGGAGGGGCACAGATACGCAGTATTTT. Its translation is CAISEGRGTDTQYF.

The chain employs TRBV20-1 and TRBJ1-5; D is uncertain. Germline CDR1 reads DFQATT; CDR2 reads SNEGSKA (reference sequence). The CDR3 runs to 15 residues. The germline V and J ends were trimmed by 0 bases and 0 bases, with 9 bases remaining between them. In DNA form, the CDR3 reads TGCAGTGCTAGAGATCGTAGGAATAGCAATCAGCCCCAGCATTTT. This sequence encodes CSARDRRNSNQPQHF.